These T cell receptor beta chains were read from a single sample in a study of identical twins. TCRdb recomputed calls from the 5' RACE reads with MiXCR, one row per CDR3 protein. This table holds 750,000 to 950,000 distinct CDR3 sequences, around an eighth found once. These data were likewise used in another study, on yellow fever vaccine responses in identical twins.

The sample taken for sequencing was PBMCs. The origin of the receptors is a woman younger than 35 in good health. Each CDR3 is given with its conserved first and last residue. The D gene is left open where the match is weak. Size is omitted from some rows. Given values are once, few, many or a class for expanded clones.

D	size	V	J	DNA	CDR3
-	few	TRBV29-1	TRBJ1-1	TGCAGCGTTGTGGGTGACACTGAAGCTTTCTTT	CSVVGDTEAFF
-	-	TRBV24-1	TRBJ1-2	TGTGCCACCAGTGACCAGGGCTACTATGGCTACACCTTC	CATSDQGYYGYTF
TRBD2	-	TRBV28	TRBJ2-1	TGTGCCAGCAGCTACCGGACTAGCGGGCACAATGAGCAGTTCTTC	CASSYRTSGHNEQFF
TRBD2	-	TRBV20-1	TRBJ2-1	TGCAGCTTTTACACCATGGGACTAGGTTACAATGAGCAGTTCTTC	CSFYTMGLGYNEQFF
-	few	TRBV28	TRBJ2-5	TGTGCCAGCAGTTTAGGCGGTGGGGCAGAGACCCAGTACTTC	CASSLGGGAETQYF
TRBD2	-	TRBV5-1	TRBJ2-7	TGCGCCAGCAGCAGGGACTACAGTGAGCAGTACTTC	CASSRDYSEQYF
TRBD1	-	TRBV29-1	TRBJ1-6	TGCAGCGTTATGACAGGGGGCGCTGCCAATTCACCCCTCCACTTT	CSVMTGGAANSPLHF
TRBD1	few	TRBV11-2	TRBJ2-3	TGTGCCAGCAGCTCCGCCGGGACAGGAATCACAGATACGCAGTATTTT	CASSSAGTGITDTQYF
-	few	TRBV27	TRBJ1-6	TGTGCCAGCAGTTTAAACGGTCATAATTCACCCCTCCACTTT	CASSLNGHNSPLHF
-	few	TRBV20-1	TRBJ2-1	TGCAGTGCTAGAGGCCAGGGGGGATACTCCTACAATGAGCAGTTCTTC	CSARGQGGYSYNEQFF
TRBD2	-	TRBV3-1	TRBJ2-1	TGTGCCAGCAGCCAAGAGTACGGGCGGGAGATCGGGAATGAGCAGTTCTTC	CASSQEYGREIGNEQFF
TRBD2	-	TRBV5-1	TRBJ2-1	TGCGCCAGCAGCTTTTCTACTAGCGGGGGGGCCTACAATGAGCAGTTCTTC	CASSFSTSGGAYNEQFF
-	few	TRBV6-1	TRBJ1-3	TGTGCCAGCAGCCCGGGTCACTCTGGAAACACCATATATTTT	CASSPGHSGNTIYF
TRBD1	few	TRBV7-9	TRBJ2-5	TGTGCCAGCAGCCGGGGACAGGGAGGGCCAGAGACCCAGTACTTC	CASSRGQGGPETQYF
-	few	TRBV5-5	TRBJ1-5	TGTGCCAGCAGCTTGGTAGACACCCGCGCACGGCTCAATCAGCCCCAGCATTTT	CASSLVDTRARLNQPQHF
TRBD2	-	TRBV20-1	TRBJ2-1	TGCAGTGCCTGGACTAGCGGAGGGTCAAGCTCCTACAATGAGCAGTTCTTC	CSAWTSGGSSSYNEQFF
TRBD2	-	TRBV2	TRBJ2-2	TGTGCCAGCAGTGAAGTAGCGGGAGTTAACACCGGGGAGCTGTTTTTT	CASSEVAGVNTGELFF
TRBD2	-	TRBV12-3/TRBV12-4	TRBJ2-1	TGTGCCAGCAGTTTTAGGGCGGGAGGGGGTTACAATGAGCAGTTCTTC	CASSFRAGGGYNEQFF
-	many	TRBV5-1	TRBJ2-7	TGCGCCAGCCGGAGGGGCCACGAGCAGTACTTC	CASRRGHEQYF
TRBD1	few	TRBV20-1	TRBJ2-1	TGCAGTGCTAGGTTGGACAGGGGATACAATGAGCAGTTCTTC	CSARLDRGYNEQFF
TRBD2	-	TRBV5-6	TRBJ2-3	TGTGCCAGCAGCTTGATTTTAGCGGGGGAACGAACTACAGATACGCAGTATTTT	CASSLILAGERTTDTQYF
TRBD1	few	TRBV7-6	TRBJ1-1	TGTGCCAGCAGCTCTTATCAGGGGGCTAAGACTGAAGCTTTCTTT	CASSSYQGAKTEAFF
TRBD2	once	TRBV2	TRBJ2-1	TGTGCCAGCAGTTCCGGGACTAGTAGTGAGCAGTTCTTC	CASSSGTSSEQFF
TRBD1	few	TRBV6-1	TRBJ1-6	TGTGCCAGCAGTGAACTGGACAGGGATTCACCCCTCCACTTT	CASSELDRDSPLHF
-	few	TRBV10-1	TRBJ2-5	TGCGCCAGCAGTGATGGGGGAGCAACTAGAGAGACCCAGTACTTC	CASSDGGATRETQYF
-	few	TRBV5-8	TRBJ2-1	TGTGCCAGCAGCTCAGCGGCGAGGGACTACAATGAGCAGTTCTTC	CASSSAARDYNEQFF
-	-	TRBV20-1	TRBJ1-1	TGCAGTGCTACCCCAAGTACGTTTGGAACTGAAGCTTTCTTT	CSATPSTFGTEAFF
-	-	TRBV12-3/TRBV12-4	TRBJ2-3	TGTGCCAGCAATCAGGGGGGGGGCGGCCGCACAGATACGCAGTATTTT	CASNQGGGGRTDTQYF
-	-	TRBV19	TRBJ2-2	TGTGCCAGTAGTATAGCGGGAGTATACACCGGGGAGCTGTTTTTT	CASSIAGVYTGELFF
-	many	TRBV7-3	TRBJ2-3	TGTGCCAGCAGCCTGGGACTTAGCAGTCCAGATACGCAGTATTTT	CASSLGLSSPDTQYF
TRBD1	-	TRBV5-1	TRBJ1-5	TGCGCCAGCAGCCCCTCGCCCGGGACAGTGGATCAACCCCAGCATTTT	CASSPSPGTVDQPQHF
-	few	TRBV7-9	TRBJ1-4	TGTGCCAGCAGCTTTTCTGTTGGTAAACTGTTTTTT	CASSFSVGKLFF
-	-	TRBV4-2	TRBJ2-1	TGTGCCAGCAGCCAAGATATTAGAGATGAGCAGTTCTTC	CASSQDIRDEQFF
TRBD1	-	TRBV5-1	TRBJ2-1	TGCGCCAGCAGCTCGGACGTGACAGGGTACTACAATGAGCAGTTCTTC	CASSSDVTGYYNEQFF
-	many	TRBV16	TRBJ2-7	TGTGCCAGCAGCCGGATGATTTACGAGCAGTACTTC	CASSRMIYEQYF
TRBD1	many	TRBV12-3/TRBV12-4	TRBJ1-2	TGTGCCAGCAGTCTCGGGGACAGGGTCCGTAACTATGGCTACACCTTC	CASSLGDRVRNYGYTF
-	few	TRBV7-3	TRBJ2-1	TGTGCCAGCAGCCCGACCGGGTACTCCTACAATGAGCAGTTCTTC	CASSPTGYSYNEQFF
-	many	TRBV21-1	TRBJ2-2	TGTGCCAGCAGCTTAGGACAGGGTCAGGGTGGCGGGGAGCTGTTTTTT	CASSLGQGQGGGELFF
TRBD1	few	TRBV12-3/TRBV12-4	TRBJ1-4	TGTGCCAGCAGCTTAGAAGGGGGCGCAACTAATGAAAAACTGTTTTTT	CASSLEGGATNEKLFF
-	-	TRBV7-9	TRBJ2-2	TGTGCCAGCAGCTTCGGACCTCATACCGAAACCGGGGAGCTGTTTTTT	CASSFGPHTETGELFF
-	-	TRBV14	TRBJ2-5	TGTGCCAGCAGCCAAGACGCGGTGACCAAAACAGGGTTAGAGACCCAGTACTTC	CASSQDAVTKTGLETQYF
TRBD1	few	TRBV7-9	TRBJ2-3	TGTGCCAGCAGCTTACGGACAGGGGGCCGCACAGATACGCAGTATTTT	CASSLRTGGRTDTQYF
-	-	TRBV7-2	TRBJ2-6	TGTGCCAGCAGCTCAGCTTGGGGGAGGACCAACGTCCTGACTTTC	CASSSAWGRTNVLTF
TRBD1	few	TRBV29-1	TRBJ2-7	TGCAGCGCCCTCGCCGTGGACAGGGGGCTGGGGGAGCAGTACTTC	CSALAVDRGLGEQYF
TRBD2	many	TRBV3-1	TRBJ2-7	TGTGCCAGCAGCCAAGATAGGGGGCTAGCGGGATCGGAGTCCTACGAGCAGTACTTC	CASSQDRGLAGSESYEQYF
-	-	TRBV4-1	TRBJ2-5	TGCGCCAGCAGCCAAGCGTCGAGGGGGGGGCAAGAGACCCAGTACTTC	CASSQASRGGQETQYF
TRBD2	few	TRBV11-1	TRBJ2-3	TGTGCCAGCAGCTTGGAGACTAGCGGGACGGTAGACACGCAGTATTTT	CASSLETSGTVDTQYF
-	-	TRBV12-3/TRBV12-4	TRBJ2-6	TGTGCCAGCAGTTTAGAGGCAGGGCGCAAGGGGGTCGTCCTGACTTTC	CASSLEAGRKGVVLTF
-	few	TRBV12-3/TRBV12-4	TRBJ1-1	TGTGCCAGCACCATGCGCAACTCGAACACTGAAGCTTTCTTT	CASTMRNSNTEAFF
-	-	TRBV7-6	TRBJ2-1	TGTGCCAGCGGGGCAAGCGATGAGCAGTTCTTC	CASGASDEQFF
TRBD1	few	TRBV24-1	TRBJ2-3	TGTGCCACCAGTGAGCATGGACAGGGTGTCGCAGATACGCAGTATTTT	CATSEHGQGVADTQYF
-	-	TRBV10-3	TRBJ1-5	TGTGCCATCAGTGCTGGGGGAGGCAATCAGCCCCAGCATTTT	CAISAGGGNQPQHF
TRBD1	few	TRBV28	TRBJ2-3	TGTGCCAGCAGAGGCTTTGAACAGGGGGCGTTAACAGATACGCAGTATTTT	CASRGFEQGALTDTQYF
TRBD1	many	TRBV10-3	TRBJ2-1	TGTGCCTCCCAGGGGGAAAGAAATAATGAGCAGTTCTTC	CASQGERNNEQFF
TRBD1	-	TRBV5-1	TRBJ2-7	TGCGCCAGCAGAGGGGGGACAGGGTCTTACGAGCAGTACTTC	CASRGGTGSYEQYF
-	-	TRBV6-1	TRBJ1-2	TGTGCCAGCAGCCGTCGGACGGATAACTATGGCTACACCTTC	CASSRRTDNYGYTF
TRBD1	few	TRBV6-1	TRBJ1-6	TGTGCCAGCAGCTCGGACAGGGGCGAGAAAATCAGCAATTCACCCCTCCACTTT	CASSSDRGEKISNSPLHF
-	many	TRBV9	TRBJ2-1	TGTGCCAGCAGCGTAGGAACGGGATCCTACAATGAGCAGTTCTTC	CASSVGTGSYNEQFF
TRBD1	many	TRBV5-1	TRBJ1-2	TGCGCCAGCAGCAAGGACAGGGCTGGCTACACCTTC	CASSKDRAGYTF
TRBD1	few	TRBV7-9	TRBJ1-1	TGTGCCAGCACCGCCGGGACAGGGAACTTGGGGACTGAAGCTTTCTTT	CASTAGTGNLGTEAFF